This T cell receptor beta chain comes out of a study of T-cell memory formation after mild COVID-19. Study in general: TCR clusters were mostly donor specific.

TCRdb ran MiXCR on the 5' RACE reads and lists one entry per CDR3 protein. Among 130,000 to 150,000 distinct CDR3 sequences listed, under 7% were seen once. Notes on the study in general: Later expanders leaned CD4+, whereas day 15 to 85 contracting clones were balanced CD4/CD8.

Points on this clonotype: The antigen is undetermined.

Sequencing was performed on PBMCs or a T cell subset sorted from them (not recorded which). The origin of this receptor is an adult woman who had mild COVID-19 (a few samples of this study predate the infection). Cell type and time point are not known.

CDR3 sequence: CASSPGVAGGTGELFF. DNA of the CDR3: TGTGCCAGCAGCCCAGGAGTAGCGGGGGGAACCGGGGAGCTGTTTTTT. This sequence joins TRBV9 and TRBJ2-2, with TRBD2 matching 10 bases. The CDR3 spans 16 residues. Germline CDR1 and CDR2: SGDLS and YYNGEE. The J segment lost 5 bases and the V segment lost 4 bases, leaving 8 bases of the junction unmatched.